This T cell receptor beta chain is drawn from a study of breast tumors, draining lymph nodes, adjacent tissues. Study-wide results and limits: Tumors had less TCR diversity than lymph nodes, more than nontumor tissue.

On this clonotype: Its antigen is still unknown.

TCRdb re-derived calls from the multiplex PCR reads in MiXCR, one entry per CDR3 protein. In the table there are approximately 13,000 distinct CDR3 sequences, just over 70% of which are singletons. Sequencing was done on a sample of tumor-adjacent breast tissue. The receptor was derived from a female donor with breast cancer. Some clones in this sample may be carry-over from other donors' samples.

CDR3: CASTVGSNQPQHF. The CDR3 coding sequence is TGTGCCAGCACGGTCGGGTCAAATCAGCCCCAGCATTTT. This chain connects TRBV6-6 to TRBJ1-5, with unresolved D. The CDR3 is 13 residues long. Deletions cut 7 bases from V and 4 bases from J, with 11 bases between. CDR1 is MNHNY and CDR2 is SVGAGI in the germline V gene (reference sequence).